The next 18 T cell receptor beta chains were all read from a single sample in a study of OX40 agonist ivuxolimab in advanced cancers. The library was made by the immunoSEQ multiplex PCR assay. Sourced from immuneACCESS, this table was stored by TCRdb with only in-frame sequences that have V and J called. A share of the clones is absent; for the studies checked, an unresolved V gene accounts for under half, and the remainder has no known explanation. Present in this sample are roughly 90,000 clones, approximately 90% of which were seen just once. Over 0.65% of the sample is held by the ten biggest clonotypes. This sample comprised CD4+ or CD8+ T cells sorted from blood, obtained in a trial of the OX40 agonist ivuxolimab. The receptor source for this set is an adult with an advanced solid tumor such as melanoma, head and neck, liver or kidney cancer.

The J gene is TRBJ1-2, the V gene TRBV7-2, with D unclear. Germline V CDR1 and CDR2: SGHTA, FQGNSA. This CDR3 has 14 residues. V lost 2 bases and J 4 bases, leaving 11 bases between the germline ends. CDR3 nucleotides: TGTGCCAGCAGCTTAACGCGAAATCGCTATGGCTACACCTTC. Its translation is CASSLTRNRYGYTF.

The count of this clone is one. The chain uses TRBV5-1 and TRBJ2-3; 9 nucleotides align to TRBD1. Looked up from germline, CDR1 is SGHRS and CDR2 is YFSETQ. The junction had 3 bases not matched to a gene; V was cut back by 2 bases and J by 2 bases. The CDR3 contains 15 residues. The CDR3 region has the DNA TGCGCCAGCAGCTTAGGGGACAGGGTCACAGATACGCAGTATTTT. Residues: CASSLGDRVTDTQYF.

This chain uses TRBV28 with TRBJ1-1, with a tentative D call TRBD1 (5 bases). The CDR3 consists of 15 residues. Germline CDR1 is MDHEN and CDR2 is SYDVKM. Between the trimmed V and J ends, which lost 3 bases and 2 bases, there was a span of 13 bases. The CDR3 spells CASSLGGGVNTEAFF. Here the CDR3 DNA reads TGTGCCAGCAGTTTGGGTGGGGGGGTTAACACTGAAGCTTTCTTT.

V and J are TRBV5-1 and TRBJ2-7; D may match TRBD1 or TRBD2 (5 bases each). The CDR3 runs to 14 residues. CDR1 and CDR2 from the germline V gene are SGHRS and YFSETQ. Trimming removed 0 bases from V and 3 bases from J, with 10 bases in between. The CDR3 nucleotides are TGCGCCAGCAGCTTGGGAGGGGAAGGCTACGAGCAGTACTTC. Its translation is CASSLGGEGYEQYF.

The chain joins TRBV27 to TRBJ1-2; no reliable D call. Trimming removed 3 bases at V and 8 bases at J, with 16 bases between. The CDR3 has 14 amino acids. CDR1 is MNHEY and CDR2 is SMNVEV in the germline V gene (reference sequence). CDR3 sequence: CASSFSGSSGGYTF. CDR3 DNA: TGTGCCAGCAGTTTCTCCGGGTCCTCCGGGGGCTACACCTTC.

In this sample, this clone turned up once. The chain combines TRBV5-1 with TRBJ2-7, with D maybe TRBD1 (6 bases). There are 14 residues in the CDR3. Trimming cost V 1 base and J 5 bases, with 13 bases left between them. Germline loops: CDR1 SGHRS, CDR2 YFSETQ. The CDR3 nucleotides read TGCGCCAGCAGCTTGACAGGGAATGAGGACGAGCAGTACTTC. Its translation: CASSLTGNEDEQYF.

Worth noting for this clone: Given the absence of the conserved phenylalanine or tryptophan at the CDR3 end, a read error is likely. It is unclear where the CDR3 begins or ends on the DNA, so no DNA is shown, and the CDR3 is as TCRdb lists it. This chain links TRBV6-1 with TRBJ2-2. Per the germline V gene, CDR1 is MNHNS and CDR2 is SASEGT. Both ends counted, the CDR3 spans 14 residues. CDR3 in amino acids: CASSEAPDTARVIL.

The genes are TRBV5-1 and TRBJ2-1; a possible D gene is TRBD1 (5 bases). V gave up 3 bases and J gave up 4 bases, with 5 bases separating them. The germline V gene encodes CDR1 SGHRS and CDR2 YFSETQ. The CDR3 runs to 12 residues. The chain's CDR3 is CASSSGYNEQFF. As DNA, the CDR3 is TGCGCCAGCAGCTCAGGGTACAATGAGCAGTTCTTC.

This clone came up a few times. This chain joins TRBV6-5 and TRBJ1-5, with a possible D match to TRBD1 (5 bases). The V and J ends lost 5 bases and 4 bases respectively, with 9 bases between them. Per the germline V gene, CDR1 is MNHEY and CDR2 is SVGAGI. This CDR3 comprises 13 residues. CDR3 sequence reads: CASSQGQNQPQHF. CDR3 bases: TGTGCCAGCAGTCAGGGCCAGAATCAGCCCCAGCATTTT.

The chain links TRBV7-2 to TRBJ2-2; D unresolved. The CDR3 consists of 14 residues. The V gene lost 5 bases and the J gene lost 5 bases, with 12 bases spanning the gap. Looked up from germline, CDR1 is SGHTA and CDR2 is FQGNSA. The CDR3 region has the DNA TGTGCCAGCAGCCCCGTTATGAGGACCGGGGAGCTGTTTTTT. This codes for CASSPVMRTGELFF.

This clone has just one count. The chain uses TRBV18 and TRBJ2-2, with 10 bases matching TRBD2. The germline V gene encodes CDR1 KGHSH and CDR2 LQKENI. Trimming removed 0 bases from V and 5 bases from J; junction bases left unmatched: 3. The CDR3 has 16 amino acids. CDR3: CASSPPSGRATGELFF. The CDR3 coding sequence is TGTGCCAGCTCACCACCCAGCGGGAGGGCAACCGGGGAGCTGTTTTTT.

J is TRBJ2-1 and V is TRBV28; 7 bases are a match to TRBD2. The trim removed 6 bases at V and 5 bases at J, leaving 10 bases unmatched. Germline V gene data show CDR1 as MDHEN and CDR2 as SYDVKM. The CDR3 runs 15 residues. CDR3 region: CASREGGAPDNEQFF. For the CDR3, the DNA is TGTGCCAGCAGGGAGGGAGGGGCACCAGACAATGAGCAGTTCTTC. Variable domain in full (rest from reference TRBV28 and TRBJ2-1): DVKVTQSSRYLVKRTGEKVFLECVQDMDHENMFWYRQDPGLGLRLIYFSYDVKMKEKGDIPEGYSVSREKKERFSLILESASTNQTSMYLCASREGGAPDNEQFFGPGTRLTVL.

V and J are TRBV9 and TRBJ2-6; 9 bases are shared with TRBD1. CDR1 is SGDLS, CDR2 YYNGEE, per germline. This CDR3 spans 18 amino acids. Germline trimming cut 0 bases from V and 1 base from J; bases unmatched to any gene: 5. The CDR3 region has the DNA TGTGCCAGCAGCGTAGGGACAGGGGTCCAATCTGGGGCCAACGTCCTGACTTTC. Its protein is CASSVGTGVQSGANVLTF.

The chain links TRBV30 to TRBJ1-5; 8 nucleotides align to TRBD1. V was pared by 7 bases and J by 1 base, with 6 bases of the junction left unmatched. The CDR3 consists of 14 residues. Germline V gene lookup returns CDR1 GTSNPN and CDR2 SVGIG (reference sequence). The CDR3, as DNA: TGTGCCTCATCGACAGGGGCGAGCAATCAGCCCCAGCATTTT. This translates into CASSTGASNQPQHF.

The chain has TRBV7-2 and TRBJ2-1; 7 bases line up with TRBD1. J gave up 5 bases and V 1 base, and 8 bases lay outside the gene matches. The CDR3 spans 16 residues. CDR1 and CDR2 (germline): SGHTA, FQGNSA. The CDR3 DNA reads TGTGCCAGCAGCTTAGACGGGACAGCGAATAACAATGAGCAGTTCTTC. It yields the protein CASSLDGTANNNEQFF.

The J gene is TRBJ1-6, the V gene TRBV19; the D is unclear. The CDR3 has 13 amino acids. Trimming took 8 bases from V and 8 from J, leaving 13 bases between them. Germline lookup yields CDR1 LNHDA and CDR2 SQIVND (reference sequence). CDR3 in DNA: TGTGCCAGTGGGGTGGACTTTGATTCACCCCTCCACTTT. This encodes CASGVDFDSPLHF. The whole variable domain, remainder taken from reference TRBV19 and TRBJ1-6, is DGGITQSPKYLFRKEGQNVTLSCEQNLNHDAMYWYRQDPGQGLRLIYYSQIVNDFQKGDIAEGYSVSREKKESFPLTVTSAQKNPTAFYLCASGVDFDSPLHFGNGTRLTVT.

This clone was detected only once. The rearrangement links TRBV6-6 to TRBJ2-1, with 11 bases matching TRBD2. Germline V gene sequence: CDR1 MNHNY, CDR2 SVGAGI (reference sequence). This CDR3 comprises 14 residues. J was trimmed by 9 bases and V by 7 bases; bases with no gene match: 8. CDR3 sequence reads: CASMTSGVLSEQFF. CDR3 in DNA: TGTGCCAGCATGACTAGCGGGGTCCTGAGTGAGCAGTTCTTC.

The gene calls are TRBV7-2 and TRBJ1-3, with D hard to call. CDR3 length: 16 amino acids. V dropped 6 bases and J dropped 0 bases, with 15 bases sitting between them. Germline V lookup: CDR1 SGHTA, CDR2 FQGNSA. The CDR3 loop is CASSPPQANSGNTIYF. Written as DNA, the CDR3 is TGTGCCAGCAGTCCCCCCCAGGCGAACTCTGGAAACACCATATATTTT.